Each of the 29 T cell receptor beta chains below was sequenced from the same sample in a study of control samples from healthy donors and cancer patients. TCRdb's table, derived via immunoSEQ multiplex PCR, lists solely in-frame clones and lacks some. The table includes 150,000 to 200,000 clones, 85% to 95% detected once. What was sequenced was blood. The receptors stem from a woman aged 18-35 years in good health.

The V gene is TRBV7-2, the J gene TRBJ1-3, with a tentative D call TRBD1 (6 bases). Germline V gene data show CDR1 as SGHTA and CDR2 as FQGNSA. This CDR3 comprises 17 residues. V lost 0 bases, J lost 4 bases, and 16 bases lay in between. This chain's CDR3 is CASSLAPSGEPGNTIYF. The CDR3 DNA sequence: TGTGCCAGCAGCTTAGCGCCTTCAGGGGAGCCGGGAAACACCATATATTTT.

This clone was seen only a few times. This sequence joins TRBV19 and TRBJ1-3; D not certain. Germline V gene data show CDR1 as LNHDA and CDR2 as SQIVND (reference sequence). The CDR3 is 15 residues long. The V end lost 3 bases, the J end lost 0 bases, and 9 bases lay between the germline ends. CDR3 sequence reads: CASSIGGNSGNTIYF. CDR3 bases: TGTGCCAGTAGTATTGGAGGGAACTCTGGAAACACCATATATTTT.

CDR3 loop: CASRGARSAYEQYF. CDR3 bases: TGTGCCAGCCGAGGGGCTCGGAGCGCCTACGAGCAGTACTTC. The chain joins TRBV27 to TRBJ2-7; D may correspond to TRBD1 or TRBD2 (5 bases each). The CDR3 loop spans 14 amino acids. The V end was cut by 8 bases, the J end by 2 bases, with 16 bases between. CDR1 and CDR2 (germline): MNHEY, SMNVEV (reference sequence).

J is TRBJ1-5 and V is TRBV27; TRBD1 aligns across 11 bases. V trimming: 5 bases; J trimming: 7 bases; junction bases outside the gene matches: 7. CDR3 size: 15 residues. CDR1 MNHEY and CDR2 SMNVEV come from the germline V gene (reference sequence). The DNA of the CDR3 is TGTGCCAGCAGTCCCCGGACAGGGGGCGACCAGCCCCAGCATTTT. Translation gives CASSPRTGGDQPQHF.

A remark on this clone: The same CDR3 can be traced to other DNA sequences in this sample. The CDR3, as DNA: TGCGCCAGCAGCTTGGAGGGAGAGACCCAGTACTTC. Residues: CASSLEGETQYF. The chain has TRBV5-1 and TRBJ2-5; D not certain. The germline V gene has CDR1 SGHRS and CDR2 YFSETQ. With 0 bases removed from V and 4 bases from J, the gap between germline ends came to 4 bases. This CDR3 region has 12 residues.

The rearrangement links TRBV7-2 to TRBJ2-3, with no clear D. The CDR3 sequence is 12 residues long. Trimming stripped 5 bases from V and 3 bases from J, with 6 bases between. The germline gives CDR1 SGHTA, CDR2 FQGNSA. Written as DNA, the CDR3 is TGTGCCAGCAGCCCAGGAACAGATACGCAGTATTTT. Translation: CASSPGTDTQYF.

This chain links TRBV19 with TRBJ2-5; 10 nucleotides match TRBD2. The CDR3 is 16 residues long. Germline V gene data show CDR1 as LNHDA and CDR2 as SQIVND (reference sequence). Losses at the gene ends were 5 bases for V and 3 bases for J; bases not matched to a gene: 9. CDR3 amino acids: CASSSSGGAWEETQYF. DNA of the CDR3: TGTGCCAGTAGTTCCAGCGGGGGGGCCTGGGAAGAGACCCAGTACTTC.

The chain has TRBV21-1 and TRBJ2-1. TRBV21-1 is reported as a pseudogene. CDR3 length: 16 amino acids. The CDR3 loop reads CASSIIRGLSYNEQFF. The DNA of the CDR3 is TGTGCCAGCAGCATTATTCGGGGGCTATCCTACAATGAGCAGTTCTTC.

The chain combines TRBV5-1 with TRBJ1-2, with D perhaps matching TRBD1 (6 bases). CDR3 size: 12 residues. Deletions cut 2 bases from V and 4 bases from J, with 6 bases between. Germline CDR1 SGHRS, CDR2 YFSETQ. As DNA, the CDR3 is TGCGCCAGCAGCTTACAGGGCTATGGCTACACCTTC. This sequence encodes CASSLQGYGYTF.

The V gene is TRBV11-2, the J gene TRBJ1-1; D is undetermined. The CDR3 has 12 residues. Germline V gene lookup returns CDR1 SGHAT and CDR2 FQNNGV. Trimming took 1 base from V and 5 from J, leaving 5 bases between them. The CDR3 loop reads CASSLAATEAFF. Here the CDR3 DNA reads TGTGCCAGCAGCTTAGCCGCGACTGAAGCTTTCTTT.

The chain has TRBV7-9 and TRBJ2-7; no firm D call. The germline V and J ends were trimmed by 4 bases and 3 bases, with 7 bases remaining between them. The CDR3 is made up of 12 amino acids. From germline, CDR1 is SEHNR and CDR2 FQNEAQ (reference sequence). DNA of the CDR3: TGTGCCAGCAGCTCGTACTTCTACGAGCAGTACTTC. As protein: CASSSYFYEQYF.

The chain uses TRBV5-1 and TRBJ1-1, with D maybe TRBD1 (5 bases). Trimming pared 0 bases from V and 4 bases from J, leaving 19 bases between. Germline CDR1 reads SGHRS; CDR2 reads YFSETQ. The CDR3 spans 17 residues. The CDR3 DNA reads as TGCGCCAGCAGCTTGGGGGGCTATCGAAGAAGTGGCACTGAAGCTTTCTTT. Amino acids: CASSLGGYRRSGTEAFF.

The chain is built from TRBV23-1 and TRBJ1-2; TRBD1 is a possible D gene (5 bases). TRBV23-1 is filed as an ORF, its function uncertain. This CDR3 is built from 15 residues. V shed 5 bases and J shed 7 bases, with 20 bases lying between them. The CDR3 bases are TGCGCCAGCAGTGCGGACCGTCCTCCGGGGGGTGGCTACACCTTC. Protein: CASSADRPPGGGYTF.

The chain employs TRBV6-2 or TRBV6-3 and TRBJ2-1; D may be TRBD2 (5 bases). The V and J ends lost 0 bases and 0 bases respectively, with 9 bases between them. Germline loops: CDR1 MNHEY, CDR2 SVGEGT. This CDR3 region has 16 residues. DNA of the CDR3: TGTGCCAGCAGTTACTCGCAAGGACTCTCCTACAATGAGCAGTTCTTC. This codes for CASSYSQGLSYNEQFF.

This rearrangement joins TRBV2 to TRBJ2-7; D unclear. Germline V gives CDR1 SNHLY, CDR2 FYNNEI. Trimming stripped 0 bases from V and 3 bases from J, with 12 bases between. The CDR3 sequence is 15 residues long. In DNA form, the CDR3 reads TGTGCCAGCAGTGAAGCGCCTCCTCCAGGCTACGAGCAGTACTTC. It translates to CASSEAPPPGYEQYF.

The chain joins TRBV29-1 to TRBJ1-2; the D gene is possibly TRBD1 (5 bases). V dropped 6 bases and J dropped 3 bases, with 26 bases sitting between them. The CDR3 length is 17 residues. Per the germline V gene, CDR1 is SQVTM and CDR2 is ANQGSEA. CDR3 sequence (DNA): TGCAGCGTGGGGGAATGGAACGCCCTCACCATGGACTATGGCTACACCTTC. Amino acid sequence: CSVGEWNALTMDYGYTF.

Note on this clone: The germline gene is not matched at one end of the junction; a read error may be the cause. The chain uses TRBV7-2 and TRBJ1-6; TRBD1 might be the D (6 bases). Germline V CDR1 and CDR2: SGHTA, FQGNSA. The CDR3 contains 15 residues. The CDR3 sequence is CASNLGQGWNSPLHF. In DNA form, the CDR3 reads TGTGCCAGCAACTTAGGTCAGGGGTGGAATTCACCCCTCCACTTT.

This chain connects TRBV7-2 to TRBJ1-1; D gene uncertain. There are 14 residues in the CDR3. Per germline, CDR1 SGHTA and CDR2 FQGNSA. V lost 1 base, J lost 1 base, and 7 bases lay in between. The CDR3 DNA reads as TGTGCCAGCAGCTTAGGAGTTGCGAACACTGAAGCTTTCTTT. This sequence encodes CASSLGVANTEAFF. Variable domain in full (rest from reference TRBV7-2 and TRBJ1-1): GAGVSQSPSNKVTEKGKDVELRCDPISGHTALYWYRQSLGQGLEFLIYFQGNSAPDKSGLPSDRFSAERTGGSVSTLTIQRTQQEDSAVYLCASSLGVANTEAFFGQGTRLTVV.

The chain recombines TRBV6-2 or TRBV6-3 with TRBJ1-4; no definite D call. CDR3 length equals 12 residues. Germline V gives CDR1 MNHEY, CDR2 SVGEGT. V was shortened by 5 bases and J by 11 bases, with 12 bases between the two germline ends. The CDR3 sequence is CASSKSSSKLFF. CDR3 DNA: TGTGCCAGCAGTAAATCTTCGTCGAAACTGTTTTTT.

V is TRBV9 and J is TRBJ1-4; the match to TRBD1 covers 10 bases. V gave up 2 bases and J gave up 4 bases; unmatched junction bases: 2. CDR3 size: 15 residues. Germline lookup yields CDR1 SGDLS and CDR2 YYNGEE. In DNA form, the CDR3 reads TGTGCCAGCAGCGTCGGGACAGGGGTTAATGAAAAACTGTTTTTT. It translates to CASSVGTGVNEKLFF.

The chain carries TRBV18 and TRBJ1-2; 12 bases agree with TRBD1. Germline lookup yields CDR1 KGHSH and CDR2 LQKENI. The CDR3 has 16 amino acids. J was trimmed by 2 bases and V by 5 bases; bases with no gene match: 6. CDR3 bases: TGTGCCAGCTCAACCCAGGGACAGGGGGCAAACTATGGCTACACCTTC. Residues: CASSTQGQGANYGYTF.

The rearrangement uses TRBV7-2 and TRBJ1-2; 7 bases are a match to TRBD1. CDR1 and CDR2 from the germline V gene are SGHTA and FQGNSA. This CDR3 is 14 amino acids long. After removal of 2 bases from V and 8 bases from J, the junction contained 8 bases not matched to a gene. This CDR3 is CASSLRTGSTGYTF. The DNA for the CDR3 is TGTGCCAGCAGCTTACGGACAGGTTCGACCGGCTACACCTTC.

The rearrangement joins TRBV29-1 to TRBJ1-2; unclear D gene. Trimming left V 3 bases short and J 5 bases short, with 10 bases between. The germline gives CDR1 SQVTM, CDR2 ANQGSEA. There are 12 residues in the CDR3. Here the CDR3 reads CSVDTQVYGYTF. CDR3 coding DNA: TGCAGCGTTGATACCCAGGTTTATGGCTACACCTTC.

The J gene is TRBJ1-5, the V gene TRBV27; D is ambiguous. The germline CDR1 and CDR2 sequences are MNHEY and SMNVEV (reference sequence). The germline V and J ends were trimmed by 7 bases and 5 bases, with 12 bases remaining between them. This CDR3 spans 13 amino acids. CDR3 loop: CASMAQEHQPQHF. In nucleotides, the CDR3 is TGTGCCAGCATGGCGCAGGAGCATCAGCCCCAGCATTTT.

The V and J genes are TRBV3-1 (or the pseudogene TRBV3-2) and TRBJ1-2, with a weak D call TRBD1 (6 bases). The V end lost 6 bases, the J end lost 6 bases, and 17 bases lay between the germline ends. The germline gives CDR1 LGHDT, CDR2 YNNKEL (reference sequence). The CDR3 length is 14 residues. In nucleotides, the CDR3 is TGTGCCAGCAGACGAACGATCAGGGGTCATGGCTACACCTTC. Translation: CASRRTIRGHGYTF.

The chain joins TRBV20-1 to TRBJ2-3; TRBD2 agrees at 14 bases. Per germline, CDR1 DFQATT and CDR2 SNEGSKA (reference sequence). The CDR3 sequence is 15 residues long. Trimming took 3 bases from V and 4 from J; bases not matched to a gene: 3. CDR3 bases: TGCAGTGCTAGTGGACTAGCGGGAGGCTCAGATACGCAGTATTTT. Encoded protein: CSASGLAGGSDTQYF.

This chain joins TRBV13 and TRBJ2-4; D unclear. The germline CDR1 and CDR2 sequences are PRHDT and FYEKMQ (reference sequence). The V and J ends lost 2 bases and 1 base respectively, with 12 bases between them. The CDR3 runs to 16 residues. CDR3 amino acids: CASSLIRSSAKNIQYF. CDR3 DNA sequence: TGTGCCAGCAGCTTAATTAGGTCCTCGGCCAAAAACATTCAGTACTTC.

Written as DNA, the CDR3 is TGTGCCAGTAGTATGAGGGGACTGGAGGGCTACACCTTC. Its protein is CASSMRGLEGYTF. The genes are TRBV19 and TRBJ1-2; the D gene is possibly TRBD1 (5 bases). V gave up 3 bases and J gave up 8 bases, with 13 bases separating them. This CDR3 comprises 13 residues. CDR1 is LNHDA, CDR2 SQIVND, per germline (reference sequence).

The rearrangement links TRBV28 to TRBJ1-5, with D possibly matching TRBD1 (5 bases). The ends were cut back, 6 bases at V and 5 bases at J, with 8 bases in the middle. Looked up from germline, CDR1 is MDHEN and CDR2 is SYDVKM. The CDR3 sequence is 12 residues long. The CDR3 nucleotides read TGTGCCAGCAGCTTACAGGATCAGCCCCAGCATTTT. Protein: CASSLQDQPQHF.